The rows below give T cell receptor beta chains drawn from one sample of a study of T-cell reconstitution after alpha-beta-depleted transplantation in children. TCRdb analysed the PCR reads with MiXCR anew, one entry per CDR3 protein. In the table there are about 300,000 distinct CDR3 sequences, roughly a tenth of which are singletons. Sequencing was performed on PBMCs, taken before TCRalphabeta/CD19-depleted stem cell transplant. These receptors were obtained from a boy in the first two years of life with acute myeloid leukemia, due to receive a stem cell transplant. Both conserved end residues are trimmed from each CDR3. Fields, in order: V gene, D gene, CDR3 protein. D genes are given only for firm matches.

v_call: TRBV10-3; d_call: NA; cdr3_aa: AISEALDRAPQH
v_call: TRBV12-3/TRBV12-4; d_call: NA; cdr3_aa: ASSLALGGILHYEQY
v_call: TRBV27; d_call: NA; cdr3_aa: ASSSHRVNNSPLH
v_call: TRBV20-1; d_call: NA; cdr3_aa: SARDRGLGEY
v_call: TRBV7-2; d_call: NA; cdr3_aa: ASSGWGDYEQY
v_call: TRBV4-3; d_call: NA; cdr3_aa: ASSQGPPTRRTDTQY
v_call: TRBV24-1; d_call: TRBD1; cdr3_aa: ATSASDRGRKETQY
v_call: TRBV20-1; d_call: TRBD2; cdr3_aa: SARLADHYEQY
v_call: TRBV5-5; d_call: TRBD2; cdr3_aa: ASSLGLAGAPVY
v_call: TRBV4-1; d_call: NA; cdr3_aa: ASSQPGSADTQY